Listed here are 11 T cell receptor beta chains from one sample, sequenced in a study of blood T cell repertoires in COVID-19 (dated by TCRdb to 2020 to 2022). Libraries came from the immunoSEQ multiplex PCR assay. TCRdb carries this immuneACCESS record with in-frame sequences only. Its versions omit some clonotypes, under half of them owing to an unresolved V gene in the studies checked, with the rest unexplained. The sample profile shows nearly 250,000 clones; roughly four fifths of them were found once. The leading ten clones occupy around 1.8% of the sample. Sequencing used peripheral blood. The source of these receptors is an elderly woman with acute or convalescent COVID-19.

V and J are TRBV18 and TRBJ1-1; D is perhaps TRBD1 (6 bases). The V end was cut by 3 bases, the J end by 2 bases, with 13 bases between. The CDR3 sequence is 15 residues long. Germline CDR1 KGHSH, CDR2 LQKENI. The CDR3 DNA reads TGTGCCAGCTCACCTTTGGACAGCCCTAACACTGAAGCTTTCTTT. It translates to CASSPLDSPNTEAFF.

The genes are TRBV6-6 and TRBJ2-1; possibly TRBD2 for D (6 bases). V dropped 0 bases and J dropped 5 bases, with 11 bases sitting between them. The CDR3 extends over 15 amino acids. CDR1 and CDR2 from the germline V gene are MNHNY and SVGAGI (reference sequence). CDR3 region: CASSYSSLANNEQFF. The CDR3 DNA follows: TGTGCCAGCAGTTACTCGTCACTAGCTAACAATGAGCAGTTCTTC.

This clone was observed once. The V and J genes are TRBV2 and TRBJ2-1; 9 nucleotides match TRBD2. The CDR3 consists of 19 residues. Trimming cost V 3 bases and J 3 bases; bases outside gene matches: 15. Germline CDR1 reads SNHLY; CDR2 reads FYNNEI. The DNA of the CDR3 is TGTGCCAGCAGTGAGGGGAGGGGGCGACTAGCGGCGAGCTACAATGAGCAGTTCTTC. It specifies CASSEGRGRLAASYNEQFF.

This chain uses TRBV7-9 with TRBJ1-2; D is possibly TRBD1 (6 bases). Trimming pared 2 bases from V and 4 bases from J, leaving 14 bases between. The CDR3 spans 15 residues. The germline gives CDR1 SEHNR, CDR2 FQNEAQ (reference sequence). This chain's CDR3 is CASSLRQATFYGYTF. CDR3 coding DNA: TGTGCCAGCAGCTTAAGACAGGCCACCTTCTATGGCTACACCTTC.

This rearrangement joins TRBV9 to TRBJ2-1; TRBD2 might be the D (6 bases). CDR3 size: 15 residues. Germline loops: CDR1 SGDLS, CDR2 YYNGEE. The V and J ends lost 4 bases and 4 bases respectively, with 15 bases between them. The CDR3: CASSPVGGTYNEQFF. The CDR3 nucleotides are TGTGCCAGCAGCCCCGTGGGGGGTACGTACAATGAGCAGTTCTTC.

The V gene is TRBV7-9, the J gene TRBJ1-1; 9 bases agree with TRBD1. The junction had 9 bases not matched to a gene; V was cut back by 5 bases and J by 5 bases. The CDR3 has 15 residues. The germline CDR1 and CDR2 sequences are SEHNR and FQNEAQ (reference sequence). The CDR3 protein is CASSRRGQGGTEAFF. CDR3 nucleotides: TGTGCCAGCAGCAGAAGGGGACAGGGAGGAACTGAAGCTTTCTTT.

This chain connects TRBV6-1 to TRBJ2-3, with 7 bases matching TRBD2. Germline trimming cut 3 bases from V and 2 bases from J; bases unmatched to any gene: 5. This CDR3 comprises 15 residues. CDR1 MNHNS and CDR2 SASEGT come from the germline V gene. This chain's CDR3 is CASSDSGSYTDTQYF. DNA of the CDR3: TGTGCCAGCAGTGATAGCGGGTCATACACAGATACGCAGTATTTT.

The chain recombines TRBV5-1 with TRBJ2-5, with TRBD1 identical over 9 bases. Per germline, CDR1 SGHRS and CDR2 YFSETQ. This CDR3 is 16 amino acids long. V shed 4 bases, J shed 1 base, and the junction held 8 bases outside the gene matches. The DNA for the CDR3 is TGCGCCAGCAGCCCAGGGACAGGGACTTTCCAAGAGACCCAGTACTTC. Its translation is CASSPGTGTFQETQYF.

The chain has TRBV9 and TRBJ1-2; D is unclear. V lost 0 bases and J 3 bases, leaving 9 bases between the germline ends. This CDR3 is built from 14 residues. Germline V lookup: CDR1 SGDLS, CDR2 YYNGEE. DNA for the CDR3: TGTGCCAGCAGCGTAGGACATATGGACTATGGCTACACCTTC. Translated: CASSVGHMDYGYTF.

This rearrangement joins TRBV21-1 to TRBJ2-1; TRBD1, the D gene given by the table, was not confirmed from the DNA. TRBV21-1 is a pseudogene. The CDR3 covers 16 residues. CDR3 nucleotide sequence: TGTGCCAGCAGCAGCTCCGGGACAGTGGTCTTCGATGAGCAGTTCTTC. Amino acids: CASSSSGTVVFDEQFF.

This chain connects TRBV6-1 to TRBJ1-2; D is undetermined. In germline, CDR1 is MNHNS, CDR2 SASEGT. The CDR3 covers 11 residues. V dropped 1 base and J dropped 7 bases, with 4 bases sitting between them. CDR3 region: CASSEVSGYTF. The DNA for the CDR3 is TGTGCCAGCAGTGAAGTTAGTGGCTACACCTTC.